This T cell receptor (beta chain) emerged from a study of CD8 T cells in Susac syndrome. RNA in amounts of about 0.5 to 1 ug was reverse transcribed with random hexamers. TCRdb called the immunoSEQ multiplex PCR reads again in MiXCR, with one record for every CDR3 protein. The data show 95,000 to 150,000 distinct CDR3 sequences, about 92% seen once. CDR1 is SQVTM, CDR2 ANQGSEA, per germline. This CDR3 has 13 amino acids. With V trimmed by 1 base and J by 4 bases, 3 bases remained unmatched. Negative isolation was used for CD8+ and CD4+ T cells and FACS enrichment for TEMRA cells. The sequenced sample was CD8+ T cells from PBMCs. This chain joins TRBV29-1 and TRBJ1-2; TRBD1 aligns across 7 bases. This TCR was recovered from a human donor with multiple sclerosis. As DNA, the CDR3 is TGCAGCGTTGAAGGAGGACAGGTCTATGGCTACACCTTC. Translated: CSVEGGQVYGYTF.